This TCR beta chain was sequenced for a study of shared clonotypes between healthy human individuals. Germline-derived CDR1 and CDR2 are MDHEN and SYDVKM. The V end was cut by 5 bases, the J end by 3 bases, with 16 bases between. The CDR3 consists of 15 residues. Profiling relied on immunoSEQ multiplex PCR, and the TCRdb table lists in-frame clones only, not all of them. The sample holds some 2.1 million clones, about 95% seen once. Naive CD8 cells were CD45RO-negative, positively selected for CCR7, excluding terminally differentiated effector memory CD45RA+ cells. The sample was naive CD8+ T cells sorted from blood. This chain joins TRBV28 and TRBJ1-2; tentative D call: TRBD1 (5 bases). The TCR sequence derives from a young man in good health. The CDR3 protein is CASSPRAQVYYGYTF. As DNA, the CDR3 is TGTGCCAGCAGTCCCCGGGCACAGGTTTACTATGGCTACACCTTC.